These 10 T cell receptor beta chains were all obtained from the same sample, sequenced in a study of cytomegalovirus exposure and HLA in healthy donors. PCR employed 60 Vbeta and 13 Jbeta primers. Sequencing used immunoSEQ multiplex PCR; TCRdb keeps in-frame clones, though not all of them. The repertoire holds roughly 130,000 clones, with about 74% as singletons. The material sequenced was PBMCs. The receptors shown here come from a man younger than 30 in good health and CMV-seropositive.

This chain connects TRBV5-1 to TRBJ2-3, with D possibly matching TRBD1 (6 bases). Germline assignment: CDR1 SGHRS and CDR2 YFSETQ. V lost 0 bases and J 3 bases, leaving 11 bases between the germline ends. This CDR3 contains 15 residues. CDR3 bases: TGCGCCAGCAGCTTGGAGACAGGACGGACAGATACGCAGTATTTT. Its translation is CASSLETGRTDTQYF.

The rearrangement joins TRBV2 to TRBJ1-4; weak D call: TRBD1 (6 bases). V lost 0 bases and J lost 7, with 18 bases in between. Germline loops: CDR1 SNHLY, CDR2 FYNNEI. This CDR3 contains 17 residues. The CDR3: CASSEAILRQAGEKLFF. The CDR3 DNA follows: TGTGCCAGCAGTGAAGCAATTCTGAGACAGGCGGGTGAAAAACTGTTTTTT.

V gene TRBV5-1 combines with J gene TRBJ2-1; the match to TRBD2 covers 14 bases. With V trimmed by 4 bases and J by 7 bases, 7 bases remained unmatched. The CDR3 runs 16 residues. Germline CDR1 and CDR2: SGHRS and YFSETQ. CDR3 sequence (DNA): TGCGCCAGCAGCCCCCCGGGACTAGCGGGAGTTAATGAGCAGTTCTTC. It encodes CASSPPGLAGVNEQFF.

J is TRBJ2-5 and V is TRBV28; the D gene is possibly TRBD1 (6 bases). The CDR3 loop spans 14 amino acids. The germline CDR1 and CDR2 sequences are MDHEN and SYDVKM. Deletions cut 1 base from V and 6 bases from J, with 12 bases between. The CDR3 DNA reads as TGTGCCAGCAGTTTATATGGGGGCCGCAAGACCCAGTACTTC. Its protein is CASSLYGGRKTQYF.

The chain recombines TRBV5-6 with TRBJ1-5, with D hard to call. The CDR3 is 15 residues long. Trimming cost V 0 bases and J 5 bases, with 12 bases left between them. The germline CDR1 and CDR2 sequences are SGHDT and YYEEEE. The CDR3 region has the DNA TGTGCCAGCAGCTTGGCCAACCGGTTGGATCAGCCCCAGCATTTT. Encoded protein: CASSLANRLDQPQHF.

The chain uses TRBV14 and TRBJ1-1, with D tentatively TRBD1 (6 bases). Looked up from germline, CDR1 is SGHDN and CDR2 is FVKESK. The CDR3 contains 14 residues. The V end lost 5 bases, the J end lost 1 base, and 11 bases lay between the germline ends. CDR3 protein: CASSSRGRNTEAFF. CDR3 coding DNA: TGTGCCAGCAGCTCCAGGGGAAGGAACACTGAAGCTTTCTTT. The full variable domain, rest sourced from reference TRBV14 and TRBJ1-1, is EAGVTQFPSHSVIEKGQTVTLRCDPISGHDNLYWYRRVMGKEIKFLLHFVKESKQDESGMPNNRFLAERTGGTYSTLKVQPAELEDSGVYFCASSSRGRNTEAFFGQGTRLTVV.

V and J are TRBV27 and TRBJ2-5; D ambiguous. V shed 2 bases and J shed 2 bases, with 6 bases lying between them. Per germline, CDR1 MNHEY and CDR2 SMNVEV (reference sequence). The CDR3 consists of 13 residues. The CDR3 spells CASSLNLQETQYF. CDR3 in DNA: TGTGCCAGCAGTTTAAATCTTCAAGAGACCCAGTACTTC.

This clone was observed a few times. This chain uses TRBV5-5 with TRBJ1-3; the match to TRBD1 covers 7 bases. V lost 3 bases and J lost 3; bases outside the gene matches: 9. The CDR3 has 16 amino acids. Looked up from germline, CDR1 is SGHKS and CDR2 is YYEKEE (reference sequence). The CDR3 nucleotides read TGTGCCAGCAGCTCGGACAGGTGGGATTTTGGAAACACCATATATTTT. It codes for CASSSDRWDFGNTIYF.

The J gene is TRBJ1-2, the V gene TRBV28; weak D call: TRBD1 (5 bases). This CDR3 region has 14 residues. Trimming shortened V by 6 bases and J by 1 base, and 12 bases separated the two germline ends. Germline V gene lookup returns CDR1 MDHEN and CDR2 SYDVKM. CDR3 region: CASRSGQHNYGYTF. The CDR3 DNA follows: TGTGCCAGCAGATCTGGACAACATAACTATGGCTACACCTTC.

The V and J genes are TRBV27 and TRBJ1-1; no firm D call. CDR1 MNHEY and CDR2 SMNVEV come from the germline V gene (reference sequence). The CDR3 is made up of 10 amino acids. The V end lost 8 bases, the J end lost 6 bases, and 7 bases lay between the germline ends. DNA of the CDR3: TGTGCCAGCGGCAAAGCTGAAGCTTTCTTT. Translating gives CASGKAEAFF.